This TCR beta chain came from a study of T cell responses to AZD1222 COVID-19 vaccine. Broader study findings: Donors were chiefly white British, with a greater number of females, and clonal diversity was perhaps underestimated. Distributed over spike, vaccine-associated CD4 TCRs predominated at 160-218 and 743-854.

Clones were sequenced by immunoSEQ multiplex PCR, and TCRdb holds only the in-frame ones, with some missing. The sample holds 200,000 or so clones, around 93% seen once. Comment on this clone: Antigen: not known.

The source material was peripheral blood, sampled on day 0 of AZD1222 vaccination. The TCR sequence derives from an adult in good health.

The CDR3 DNA follows: TGTGCCAGCAGCCCCGTTGTGGGAGCGGGGGCCTACGAGCAGTACTTC. Translation: CASSPVVGAGAYEQYF. This chain links TRBV28 with TRBJ2-7; the match to TRBD2 covers 8 bases. J gave up 2 bases and V 6 bases, and 12 bases lay outside the gene matches. The CDR3 runs 16 residues. CDR1 is MDHEN, CDR2 SYDVKM, per germline.